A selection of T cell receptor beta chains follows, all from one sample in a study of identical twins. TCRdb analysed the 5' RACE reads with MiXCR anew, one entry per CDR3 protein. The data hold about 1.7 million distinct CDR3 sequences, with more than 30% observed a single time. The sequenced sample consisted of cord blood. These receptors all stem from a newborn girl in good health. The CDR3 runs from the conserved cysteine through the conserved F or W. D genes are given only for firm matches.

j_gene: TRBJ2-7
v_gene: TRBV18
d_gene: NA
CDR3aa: CASSPPNLNKGYEQYF

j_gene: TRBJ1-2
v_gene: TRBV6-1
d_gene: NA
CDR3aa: CASSERLGGRGYTF

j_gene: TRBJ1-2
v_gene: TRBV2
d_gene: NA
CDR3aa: CASSGDGYTF

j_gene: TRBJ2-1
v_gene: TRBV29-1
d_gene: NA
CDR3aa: CSVLFRVAAYNEQFF

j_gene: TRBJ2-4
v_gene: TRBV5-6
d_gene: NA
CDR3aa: CASSLGWGIGNIQYF

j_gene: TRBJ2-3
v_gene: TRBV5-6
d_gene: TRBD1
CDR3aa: CASSLGTGVTGDTQYF

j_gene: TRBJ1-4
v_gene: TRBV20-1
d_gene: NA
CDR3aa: CSANQNEKLFF

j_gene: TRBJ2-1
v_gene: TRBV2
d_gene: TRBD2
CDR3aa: CASSGLAVEQFF

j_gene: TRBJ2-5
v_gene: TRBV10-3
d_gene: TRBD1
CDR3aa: CAISWTGQETQYF

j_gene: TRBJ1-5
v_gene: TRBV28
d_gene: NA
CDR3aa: CASSFPRDIRNQPQHF

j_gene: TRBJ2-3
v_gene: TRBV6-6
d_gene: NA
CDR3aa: CASTTGHITDTQYF

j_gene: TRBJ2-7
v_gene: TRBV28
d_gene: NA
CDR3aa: CASRRMYEQYF

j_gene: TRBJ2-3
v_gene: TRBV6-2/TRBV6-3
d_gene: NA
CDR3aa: CASRERDTQYF

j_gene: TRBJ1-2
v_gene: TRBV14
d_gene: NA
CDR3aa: CASSHLTRQSHYGYTF

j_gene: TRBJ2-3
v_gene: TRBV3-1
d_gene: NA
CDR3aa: CASSRLTEDTQYF

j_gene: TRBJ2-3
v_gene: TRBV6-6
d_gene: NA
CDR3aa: CASSYSSSTDTQYF

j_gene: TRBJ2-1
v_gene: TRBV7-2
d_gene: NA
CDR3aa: CASSLVKPGEQFF

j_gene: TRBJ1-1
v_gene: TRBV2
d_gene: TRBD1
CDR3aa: CASIEGAMNTEAFF

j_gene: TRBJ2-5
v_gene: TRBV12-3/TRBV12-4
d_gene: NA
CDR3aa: CASSFERWVQYF

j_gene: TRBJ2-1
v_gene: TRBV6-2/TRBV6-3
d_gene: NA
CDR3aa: CASSYPDSQQFF

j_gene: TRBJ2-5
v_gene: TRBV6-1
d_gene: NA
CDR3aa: CASSPANAQGKWETQYF

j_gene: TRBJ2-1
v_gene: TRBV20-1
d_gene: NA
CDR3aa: CSASAQGFILNEQFF

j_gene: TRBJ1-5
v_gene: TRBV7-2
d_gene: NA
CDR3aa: CASSFLHQPQHF

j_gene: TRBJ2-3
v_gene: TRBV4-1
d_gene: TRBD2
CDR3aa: CASSQQGLAGVDTQYF

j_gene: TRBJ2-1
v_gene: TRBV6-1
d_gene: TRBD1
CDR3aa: CASTEGASYNEQFF

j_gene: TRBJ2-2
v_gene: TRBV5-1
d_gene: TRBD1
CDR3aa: CASSPGTGVTGELFF

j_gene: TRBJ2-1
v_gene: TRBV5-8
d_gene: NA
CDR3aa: CASSSSPSEYYEQFF

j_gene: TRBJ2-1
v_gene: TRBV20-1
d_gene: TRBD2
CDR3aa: CSARVWEGYNEQFF

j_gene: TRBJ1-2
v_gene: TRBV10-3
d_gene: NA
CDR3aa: CAITTGLLYGYTF

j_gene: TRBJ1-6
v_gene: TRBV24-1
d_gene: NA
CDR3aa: CATSHGNSPLHF

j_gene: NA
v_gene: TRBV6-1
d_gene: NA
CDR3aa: CASSKGLLQETQFF

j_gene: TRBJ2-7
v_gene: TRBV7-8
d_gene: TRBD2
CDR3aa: CASSLSVAGGSSYEQYF